The 30 T cell receptor beta chains below were found in one sample sequenced in a study of T cell responses to AZD1222 COVID-19 vaccine. The table came from immunoSEQ multiplex PCR; TCRdb's copy has only in-frame clones and leaves some out. The sample includes approximately 160,000 clones, 92% of them seen just once. The specimen comprised peripheral blood, sampled 28 days after the second AZD1222 dose. Receptors were obtained from an adult who received the AZD1222 COVID-19 vaccine.

The gene calls are TRBV2 and TRBJ1-5; D not certain. Trimming pared 7 bases from V and 0 bases from J, leaving 7 bases between. Germline V gene sequence: CDR1 SNHLY, CDR2 FYNNEI. This CDR3 spans 13 amino acids. CDR3 region: CASKSYSNQPQHF. Here the CDR3 DNA reads TGTGCCAGCAAGAGTTATAGCAATCAGCCCCAGCATTTT. Drawing the rest from reference TRBV2 and TRBJ1-5, the complete variable domain is EPEVTQTPSHQVTQMGQEVILRCVPISNHLYFYWYRQILGQKVEFLVSFYNNEISEKSEIFDDQFSVERPDGSNFTLKIRSTKLEDSAMYFCASKSYSNQPQHFGDGTRLSIL.

The chain recombines TRBV29-1 with TRBJ1-5; D is perhaps TRBD1 (6 bases). The V end lost 5 bases, the J end lost 3 bases, and 11 bases lay between the germline ends. Per germline, CDR1 SQVTM and CDR2 ANQGSEA. The CDR3 contains 13 residues. CDR3 region: CSVRGGVNQPQHF. DNA for the CDR3: TGCAGCGTTAGGGGGGGGGTCAATCAGCCCCAGCATTTT.

The rearrangement links TRBV10-3 to TRBJ1-4; 10 positions agree with TRBD1. Unmatched junction bases numbered 2, after V lost 2 bases and J lost 5 bases. Germline CDR1 reads ENHRY; CDR2 reads SYGVKD. The CDR3 spans 15 residues. This CDR3 is CAISEGQGVNEKLFF. In DNA form, the CDR3 reads TGTGCCATCAGTGAGGGACAGGGGGTCAATGAAAAACTGTTTTTT.

The rearrangement joins TRBV19 to TRBJ1-2, with a tentative D call TRBD1 (5 bases). The CDR3 runs to 16 residues. Germline values: CDR1 LNHDA, CDR2 SQIVND (reference sequence). V was pared by 1 base and J by 3 bases, with 15 bases between. This CDR3 reads CASSIAGQGQHYGYTF. The CDR3 DNA reads as TGTGCCAGTAGTATAGCCGGGCAGGGCCAACACTATGGCTACACCTTC.

This clone was seen only once. The chain joins TRBV14 to TRBJ1-4; the match to TRBD1 covers 9 bases. The germline CDR1 and CDR2 sequences are SGHDN and FVKESK. The CDR3 is 17 amino acids. V dropped 1 base and J dropped 8; count of bases not matched to a gene: 11. The CDR3 sequence is CASSQAQGARVREKLFF. The CDR3 coding sequence is TGTGCCAGCAGCCAAGCACAGGGGGCGCGGGTACGGGAAAAACTGTTTTTT.

The chain couples TRBV6-1 to TRBJ1-1, with D unresolved. CDR3 length equals 16 residues. Germline lookup yields CDR1 MNHNS and CDR2 SASEGT. V dropped 0 bases and J dropped 0 bases, with 11 bases sitting between them. CDR3 DNA: TGTGCCAGCAGTGAAGCGTTGGTTCCCATGAACACTGAAGCTTTCTTT. This translates into CASSEALVPMNTEAFF.

V is TRBV7-2 and J is TRBJ2-6; D uncertain. This CDR3 is 17 amino acids long. Trimming pared 3 bases from V and 0 bases from J, leaving 12 bases between. CDR1 is SGHTA, CDR2 FQGNSA, per germline. The CDR3 is CASSLASGSSGANVLTF. The CDR3 DNA reads TGTGCCAGCAGCTTGGCCAGTGGATCCTCTGGGGCCAACGTCCTGACTTTC.

The chain recombines TRBV24-1 with TRBJ1-1; possibly TRBD1 for D (6 bases). This CDR3 has 13 residues. V shed 3 bases and J shed 11 bases, with 15 bases lying between them. Germline CDR1 reads KGHDR; CDR2 reads SFDVKD. The CDR3 reads CATSDTTGKRAFF. DNA of the CDR3: TGTGCCACCAGTGATACCACAGGGAAGAGGGCTTTCTTT.

The chain carries TRBV7-6 and TRBJ1-5; D is unresolved. This CDR3 contains 12 residues. The V gene's germline CDR1 is SGHVS and CDR2 FNYEAQ. V lost 5 bases, J lost 7 bases, and 9 bases lay in between. The CDR3 nucleotides read TGTGCCAGCAGCCCCCTCGGACAGCCCCAGCATTTT. The encoded protein is CASSPLGQPQHF.

This sequence joins TRBV7-9 and TRBJ2-7; 8 nucleotides align to TRBD1. The germline V gene has CDR1 SEHNR and CDR2 FQNEAQ (reference sequence). The CDR3 contains 13 residues. V lost 3 bases, J lost 9 bases, and 7 bases stayed unmatched. This chain's CDR3 is CASSLGQAPTQYF. CDR3 sequence (DNA): TGTGCCAGCAGCTTGGGACAGGCCCCAACGCAGTACTTC.

The chain couples TRBV2 to TRBJ2-3; tentatively, D is TRBD1 (5 bases). Germline V gene sequence: CDR1 SNHLY, CDR2 FYNNEI. CDR3 size: 14 residues. V lost 4 bases, J lost 2 bases, and 10 bases lay in between. The CDR3 DNA reads TGTGCCAGCAGTGCCCGACAGTACACAGATACGCAGTATTTT. This encodes CASSARQYTDTQYF.

The chain has TRBV6-5 and TRBJ1-1, with D unresolved. V was shortened by 0 bases and J by 6 bases, with 11 bases between the two germline ends. The CDR3 contains 14 residues. From germline, CDR1 is MNHEY and CDR2 SVGAGI. The CDR3 region has the DNA TGTGCCAGCAGTTACTCAGTTTTGACTGCTGAAGCTTTCTTT. Its protein product is CASSYSVLTAEAFF.

The V gene is TRBV3-1 (or the pseudogene TRBV3-2), the J gene TRBJ1-1; D unclear. Germline V CDR1 and CDR2: LGHDT, YNNKEL (reference sequence). V was cut by 1 base and J by 1 base, with 7 bases left in between. The CDR3 runs to 14 residues. CDR3 loop: CASSQVDTNTEAFF. CDR3 coding DNA: TGTGCCAGCAGCCAAGTAGATACGAACACTGAAGCTTTCTTT.

This chain connects TRBV5-1 to TRBJ2-5; 13 bases are shared with TRBD2. V dropped 2 bases and J dropped 2; count of bases not matched to a gene: 3. The V gene's germline CDR1 is SGHRS and CDR2 YFSETQ. CDR3 length: 16 residues. CDR3 region: CASSFGLAGEQETQYF. CDR3 DNA sequence: TGCGCCAGCAGCTTCGGACTAGCGGGGGAACAAGAGACCCAGTACTTC.

The rearrangement links TRBV29-1 to TRBJ2-5; 8 bases match TRBD1. This CDR3 region has 13 residues. CDR1 is SQVTM, CDR2 ANQGSEA, per germline. With V trimmed by 7 bases and J by 2 bases, 6 bases remained unmatched. The CDR3 is CSGRTGGQETQYF. The CDR3 DNA reads as TGCAGCGGGAGAACAGGGGGTCAAGAGACCCAGTACTTC.

This clone was recorded a few times. The chain joins TRBV4-1 to TRBJ1-1; D may be TRBD1 (6 bases). The CDR3 spans 15 residues. Germline CDR1 MGHRA, CDR2 YSYEKL. The germline V and J ends were trimmed by 0 bases and 4 bases, with 12 bases remaining between them. The CDR3 here is CASSQEGGRGTEAFF. The DNA of the CDR3 is TGCGCCAGCAGCCAAGAAGGAGGCAGGGGCACTGAAGCTTTCTTT.

This clone was seen only once. The chain carries TRBV9 and TRBJ2-7, with 7 bases aligning to TRBD1. The CDR3 length is 12 residues. Germline lookup yields CDR1 SGDLS and CDR2 YYNGEE. Unmatched junction bases numbered 4, after V lost 4 bases and J lost 6 bases. CDR3 sequence reads: CASSTTGVEQYF. CDR3 coding DNA: TGTGCCAGCAGCACAACAGGGGTCGAGCAGTACTTC.

This clone showed up just a few times. The chain couples TRBV4-2 to TRBJ2-2; D ambiguous. The CDR3 is made up of 15 amino acids. Germline CDR1 and CDR2: LGHNA and YNFKEQ. V was shortened by 1 base and J by 2 bases, with 8 bases between the two germline ends. The CDR3 DNA reads TGTGCCAGCAGCCAAGTGGTGGGAAACACCGGGGAGCTGTTTTTT. This translates into CASSQVVGNTGELFF.

The rearrangement links TRBV29-1 to TRBJ2-1; D is unclear. With 2 bases removed from V and 1 base from J, the gap between germline ends came to 6 bases. CDR1 and CDR2 from the germline V gene are SQVTM and ANQGSEA. CDR3 length equals 13 residues. CDR3 nucleotide sequence: TGCAGCGTTGAACGGAGTTCCTACAATGAGCAGTTCTTC. This translates into CSVERSSYNEQFF.

This sequence joins TRBV2 and TRBJ2-1, with 9 bases that match TRBD1. Looked up from germline, CDR1 is SNHLY and CDR2 is FYNNEI. Trimming cost V 5 bases and J 3 bases; bases outside gene matches: 5. The CDR3 is 15 residues long. The CDR3 is CASSLQGAGYNEQFF. The CDR3 DNA reads as TGTGCCAGCAGTCTACAGGGGGCAGGCTACAATGAGCAGTTCTTC.

The chain links TRBV6-6 to TRBJ2-2; TRBD2 is a possible D gene (6 bases). The CDR3 extends over 13 amino acids. The V gene's germline CDR1 is MNHNY and CDR2 SVGAGI (reference sequence). Trimming removed 6 bases at V and 6 bases at J, with 11 bases between. In DNA, the CDR3 is TGTGCCAGCAGCAGACTAGGCCCCGGGGAGCTGTTTTTT. Amino acids: CASSRLGPGELFF.

The chain combines TRBV12-3 or TRBV12-4 with TRBJ1-2, with a tentative D call TRBD1 (5 bases). V lost 7 bases, J lost 2 bases, and 11 bases lay in between. The CDR3 contains 13 residues. The DNA for the CDR3 is TGTGCCAGCACCTCGGGGGGGAACTATGGCTACACCTTC. Encoded protein: CASTSGGNYGYTF.

V and J are TRBV5-1 and TRBJ2-1, with TRBD1 identical over 8 bases. The CDR3 extends over 17 amino acids. Trimming at V came to 4 bases and at J to 4 bases, leaving 13 bases not matched to a gene. Germline assignment: CDR1 SGHRS and CDR2 YFSETQ. The CDR3 sequence: CASSQRQGWPSYNEQFF. DNA of the CDR3: TGCGCCAGCAGCCAACGACAGGGGTGGCCCTCATACAATGAGCAGTTCTTC. Complete variable domain (other parts from reference TRBV5-1 and TRBJ2-1): KAGVTQTPRYLIKTRGQQVTLSCSPISGHRSVSWYQQTPGQGLQFLFEYFSETQRNKGNFPGRFSGRQFSNSRSEMNVSTLELGDSALYLCASSQRQGWPSYNEQFFGPGTRLTVL.

The chain employs TRBV19 and TRBJ2-2, with D possibly TRBD1 on 5 matching bases. CDR1 LNHDA and CDR2 SQIVND come from the germline V gene (reference sequence). V shed 2 bases and J shed 7 bases, with 17 bases lying between them. The CDR3 runs to 16 residues. CDR3 sequence: CASSIFPGQNNGELFF. In nucleotides, the CDR3 is TGTGCCAGTAGTATATTTCCAGGGCAAAATAACGGGGAGCTGTTTTTT.

The chain has TRBV5-6 and TRBJ1-4; 7 nucleotides agree with TRBD1. CDR1 is SGHDT and CDR2 is YYEEEE in the germline V gene. This CDR3 has 16 residues. J gave up 7 bases and V 1 base, and 10 bases lay outside the gene matches. CDR3: CASSLTGAGGTEKLFF. In DNA, the CDR3 is TGTGCCAGCAGCTTGACAGGGGCGGGGGGAACTGAAAAACTGTTTTTT.

The table lists this clone with a count of one. The chain combines TRBV18 with TRBJ2-7; D unresolved. CDR3 size: 12 residues. Between the trimmed V and J ends, which lost 2 bases and 5 bases, there was a span of 7 bases. Germline V gene sequence: CDR1 KGHSH, CDR2 LQKENI. This CDR3 reads CASSPGSNEQYF. The CDR3 DNA reads as TGTGCCAGCTCACCAGGAAGCAACGAGCAGTACTTC.

V usage is TRBV2 and J usage is TRBJ1-2; D is unresolved. This CDR3 is 13 amino acids long. Germline values: CDR1 SNHLY, CDR2 FYNNEI. Trimming took off 1 base at V and 3 bases at J, with 6 bases between the two ends. Here the CDR3 reads CASSEDGYYGYTF. The DNA for the CDR3 is TGTGCCAGCAGTGAAGACGGCTACTATGGCTACACCTTC.

The chain joins TRBV9 to TRBJ1-3, with D possibly matching TRBD1 (5 bases). V was cut by 5 bases and J by 0 bases, with 15 bases left in between. The CDR3 is 16 amino acids. Germline V gives CDR1 SGDLS, CDR2 YYNGEE. CDR3 region: CASSETGTISGNTIYF. Written as DNA, the CDR3 is TGTGCCAGCAGTGAAACCGGGACCATCTCTGGAAACACCATATATTTT.

The gene calls are TRBV18 and TRBJ1-3; no firm D call. The germline CDR1 and CDR2 sequences are KGHSH and LQKENI. Trimming took 0 bases from V and 3 from J, leaving 18 bases between them. The CDR3 totals 18 residues. CDR3 residues: CASSPPVGKGRDGNTIYF. The CDR3 nucleotides are TGTGCCAGCTCACCACCCGTTGGAAAGGGAAGGGATGGAAACACCATATATTTT.

This chain links TRBV3-1 (or the pseudogene TRBV3-2) with TRBJ1-2; D not certain. From germline, CDR1 is LGHDT and CDR2 YNNKEL (reference sequence). This CDR3 spans 13 amino acids. V was trimmed by 1 base and J by 7 bases, leaving 10 bases between them. The CDR3 region is CASSQASRGGYTF. CDR3 in DNA: TGTGCCAGCAGCCAAGCTTCTCGGGGTGGCTACACCTTC.